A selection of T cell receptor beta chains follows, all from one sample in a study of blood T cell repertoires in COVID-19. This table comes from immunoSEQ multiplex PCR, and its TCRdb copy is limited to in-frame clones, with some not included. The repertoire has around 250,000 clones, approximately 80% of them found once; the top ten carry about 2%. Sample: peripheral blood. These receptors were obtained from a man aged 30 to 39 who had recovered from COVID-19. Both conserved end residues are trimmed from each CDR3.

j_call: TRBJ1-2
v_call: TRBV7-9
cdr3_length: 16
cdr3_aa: ASSPRKIPRQGDYGYT

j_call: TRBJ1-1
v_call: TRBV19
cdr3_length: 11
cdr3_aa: ASSVTGATEAF

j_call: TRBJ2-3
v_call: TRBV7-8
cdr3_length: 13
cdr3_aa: ASSLKLSATDTQY

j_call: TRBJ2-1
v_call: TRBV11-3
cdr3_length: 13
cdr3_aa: ASSLDRGNYNEQF

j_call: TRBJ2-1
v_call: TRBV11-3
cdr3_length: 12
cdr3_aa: ASSLDAPDNEQF

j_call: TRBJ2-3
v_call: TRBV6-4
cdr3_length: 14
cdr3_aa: ASSDSSGGGTDTQY

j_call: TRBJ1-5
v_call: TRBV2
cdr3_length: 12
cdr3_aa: ASNSGQGPQPQH

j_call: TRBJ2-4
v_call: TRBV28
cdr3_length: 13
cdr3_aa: ASSPPGGQGTIQY

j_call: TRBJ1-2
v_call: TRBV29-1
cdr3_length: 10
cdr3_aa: SAWTGGDGYT

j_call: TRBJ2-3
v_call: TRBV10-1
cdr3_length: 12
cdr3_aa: ASRRGQATDTQY

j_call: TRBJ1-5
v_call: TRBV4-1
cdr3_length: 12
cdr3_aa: ASSPRVSNQPQH

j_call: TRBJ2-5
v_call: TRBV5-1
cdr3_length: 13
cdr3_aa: ASTRTGAPQETQY

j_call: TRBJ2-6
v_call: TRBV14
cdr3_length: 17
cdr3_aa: ASSRTGQRPDSGANVLT

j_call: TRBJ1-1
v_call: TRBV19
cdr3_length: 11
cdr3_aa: ASSSTGYTEAF

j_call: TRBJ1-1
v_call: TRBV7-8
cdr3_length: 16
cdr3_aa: ASSLVPARRGRNTEAF

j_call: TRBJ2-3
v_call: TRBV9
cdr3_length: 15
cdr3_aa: ASSVAPAGQVGDTQY

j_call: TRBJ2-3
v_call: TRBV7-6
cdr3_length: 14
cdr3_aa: ASSLAVPGSTDTQY

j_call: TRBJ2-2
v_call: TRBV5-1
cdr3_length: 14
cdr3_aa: ASSLVGTSHTGELF

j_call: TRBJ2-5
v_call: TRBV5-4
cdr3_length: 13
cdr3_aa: ASSLNRGARETQY

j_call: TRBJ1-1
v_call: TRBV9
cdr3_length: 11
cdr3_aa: ASSRQMNTEAF

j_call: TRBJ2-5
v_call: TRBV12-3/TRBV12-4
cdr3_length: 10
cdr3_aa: ASSLTGGTQY

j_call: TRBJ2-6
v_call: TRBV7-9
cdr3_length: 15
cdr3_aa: ASTPGQGISGANVLT

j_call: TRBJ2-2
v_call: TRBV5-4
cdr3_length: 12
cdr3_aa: ASSTRQVPGELF

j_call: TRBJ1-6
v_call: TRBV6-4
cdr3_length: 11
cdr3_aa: ASSVDRGSPLH

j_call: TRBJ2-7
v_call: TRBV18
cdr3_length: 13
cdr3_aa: ASSPPDRGSYEQY

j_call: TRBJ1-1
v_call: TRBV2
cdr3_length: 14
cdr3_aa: ASKGGEVLWNTEAF

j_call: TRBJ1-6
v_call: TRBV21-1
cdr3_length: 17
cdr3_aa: ASSNLILSDLSYNSPLH

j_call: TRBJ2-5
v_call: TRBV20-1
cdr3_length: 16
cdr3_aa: SASLSGGAFGNQETQY

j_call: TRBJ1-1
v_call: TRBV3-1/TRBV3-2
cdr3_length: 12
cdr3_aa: ASSQVSGSTEAF

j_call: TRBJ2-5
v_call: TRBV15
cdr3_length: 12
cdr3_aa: ATKEGPHQETQY

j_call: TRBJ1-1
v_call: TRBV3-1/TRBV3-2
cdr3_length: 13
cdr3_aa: ASSQQDRANTEAF

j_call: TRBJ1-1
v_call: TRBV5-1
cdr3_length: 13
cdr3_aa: ASSRDRGRDTEAF

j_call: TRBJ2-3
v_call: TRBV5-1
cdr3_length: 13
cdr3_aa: ASSLPRVGTDTQY

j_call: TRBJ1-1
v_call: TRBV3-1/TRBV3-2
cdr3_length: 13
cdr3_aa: ASSQDGGGNTEAF

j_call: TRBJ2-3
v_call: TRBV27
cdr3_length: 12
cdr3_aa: ASSRDRGGWAQY

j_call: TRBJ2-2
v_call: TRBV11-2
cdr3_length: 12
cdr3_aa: ASSLSGVDGELF

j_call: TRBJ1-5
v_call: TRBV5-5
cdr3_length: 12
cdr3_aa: ASSFEGGGQPQH

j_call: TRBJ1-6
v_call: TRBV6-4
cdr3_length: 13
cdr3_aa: ASSETGGSNSPLH

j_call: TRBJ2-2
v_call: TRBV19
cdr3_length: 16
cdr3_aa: ASYSLGLAGGNTGELF

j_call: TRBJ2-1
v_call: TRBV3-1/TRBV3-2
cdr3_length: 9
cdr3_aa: ASSQSYEQF

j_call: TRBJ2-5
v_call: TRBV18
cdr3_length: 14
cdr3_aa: ASSAQPGGKSETQY

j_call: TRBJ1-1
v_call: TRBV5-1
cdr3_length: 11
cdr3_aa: ASSLGGGTEAF

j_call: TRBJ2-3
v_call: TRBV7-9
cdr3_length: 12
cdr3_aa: ASSRGGSTDTQY

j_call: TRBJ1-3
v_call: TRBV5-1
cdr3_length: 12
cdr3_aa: ASSRTEVKNTIY

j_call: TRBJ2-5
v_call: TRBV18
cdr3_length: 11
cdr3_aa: ASSPRNQETQY

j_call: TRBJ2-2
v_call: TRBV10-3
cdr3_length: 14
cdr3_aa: AISEGLATNTGELF

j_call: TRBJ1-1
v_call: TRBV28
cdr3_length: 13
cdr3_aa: ASSLRQGVRAEAF